Listed below are T cell receptor beta chains from one sample, sequenced in a study of Ad26.COV2.S vaccination and SARS-CoV-2 variants. This table comes from immunoSEQ multiplex PCR, and its TCRdb copy is limited to in-frame clones, with some not included. The sample contains some 300,000 clones, approximately 86% of which appear only once. The starting material was peripheral blood, obtained in a trial of Ad26.COV2.S vaccine versus placebo. Receptor source: a person aged 18-60 years who received the Ad26.COV2.S COVID-19 vaccine or a placebo. CDR3s include the opening cysteine and the closing phenylalanine or tryptophan. A D gene is named only where the DNA matches it firmly. Part of the rows lack a size; the others show once, few, many or a class for expanded clones.

>few|TRBJ1-5|NA|TRBV30
TGTGCCTGGAGTCCAGGGATCGGGCCCCAGCATTTT
CAWSPGIGPQHF
>once|TRBJ2-5|NA|TRBV18
TGTGCCAGCTCACCTACTAGCGAGACCCAGTACTTC
CASSPTSETQYF
>NA|TRBJ2-2|TRBD1|TRBV5-5
TGTGCCAGCAGCTGGGGACAGGGGACGAACACCGGGGAGCTGTTTTTT
CASSWGQGTNTGELFF
>NA|TRBJ2-5|NA|TRBV7-2
TGTGCCAGCATGAACTTACGAGATTGGGGGACCCAGTACTTC
CASMNLRDWGTQYF
>NA|TRBJ2-1|NA|TRBV6-2/TRBV6-3
TGTGCCAGCAGTTACCCCCCCGGGCATGAGCAGTTCTTC
CASSYPPGHEQFF
>NA|TRBJ2-1|NA|TRBV18
TGTGCCAGCTCACCTAGCTCGATTTACAATGAGCAGTTCTTC
CASSPSSIYNEQFF
>NA|TRBJ1-2|TRBD1|TRBV30
TGTGCCTGGAGTGGAACCGGGACAGGGGGCTTTTCGAACTATGGCTACACCTTC
CAWSGTGTGGFSNYGYTF
>once|TRBJ2-4|TRBD2|TRBV19
TGTGCCAGTAGGATAGCGGGGACCCATATCCTCAAAAACATTCAGTACTTC
CASRIAGTHILKNIQYF
>NA|TRBJ2-2|TRBD2|TRBV4-1
TGCGCCAGCAGCCAAGAAGCGGGACTGACCCTGAACACCGGGGAGCTGTTTTTT
CASSQEAGLTLNTGELFF
>NA|TRBJ1-2|NA|TRBV6-2/TRBV6-3
TGTGCCAGCAGTCAGGCCTATGGCTACACCTTC
CASSQAYGYTF
>NA|TRBJ2-3|TRBD2|TRBV7-2
TGTGCCAGCACTGAGCGGGGGATCCGCACAGATACGCAGTATTTT
CASTERGIRTDTQYF
>NA|TRBJ1-3|NA|TRBV30
TGTGCCTGGGCCCTGTCAGACACCATATATTTT
CAWALSDTIYF
>once|TRBJ1-1|NA|TRBV4-2
TGTGCCAGCAGCCCCCATACAGGGACGAACACTGAAGCTTTCTTT
CASSPHTGTNTEAFF
>NA|TRBJ2-5|NA|TRBV6-2/TRBV6-3
TGTGCCAGCAGTTACTGGGCAGGGGATCAAGAGACCCAGTACTTC
CASSYWAGDQETQYF
>few|TRBJ2-7|TRBD2|TRBV6-5
TGTGCCTCAAGCGGGGGGGCCCACTACGAGCAGTACTTC
CASSGGAHYEQYF
>many|TRBJ1-2|TRBD1|TRBV18
TGTGCCAGCTCACCGGCTACGACAGGGTCCCACTATGGCTACACCTTC
CASSPATTGSHYGYTF
>NA|TRBJ1-2|NA|TRBV29-1
TGCAGCGTTGAAGAGGGCAGGCAGAGAGGCTACACCTTC
CSVEEGRQRGYTF
>NA|TRBJ1-3|TRBD1|TRBV10-3
TGTGCCATCAGGATACAGGGGTGGGACACCATATATTTT
CAIRIQGWDTIYF
>NA|TRBJ2-7|TRBD1|TRBV15
TGTGCCACCAGCAGGGACAGGGGTCCTTCACACGAGCAGTACTTC
CATSRDRGPSHEQYF
>NA|TRBJ1-2|NA|TRBV29-1
TGCAGCGTTGGGGCCCCCAGTACAGGGGGCTACACCTTC
CSVGAPSTGGYTF
>few|TRBJ2-1|TRBD2|TRBV7-2
TGTGCCAGCAGCCTTTCCTGGGCGAGCGGGGGGCACAATGAGCAGTTCTTC
CASSLSWASGGHNEQFF
>once|TRBJ1-3|NA|TRBV30
TGTGCCTGGACCCCCGATTGGAAGGGCCCCATATATTTT
CAWTPDWKGPIYF
>NA|TRBJ2-1|NA|TRBV12-5
TGTGCTAGTGGTTTGGAGGGCAAACTTAGCTCCTACAATGAGCAGTTCTTC
CASGLEGKLSSYNEQFF
>NA|TRBJ1-6|TRBD1|TRBV25-1
TGTGCCAGCAGTGAATGGGGACAGCAAAATTCACCCCTCCACTTT
CASSEWGQQNSPLHF
>NA|TRBJ1-1|NA|TRBV5-8
TGTGCCAGCAACCCAAAGCGGTGGAAAGGGACCGAAGCTTTCTTT
CASNPKRWKGTEAFF
>NA|TRBJ1-1|NA|TRBV6-1
TGTGCCAGCAGTGAATTAGGGCAGATTGAAGCTTTCTTT
CASSELGQIEAFF
>NA|TRBJ1-5|TRBD1|TRBV19
TGTGCCAGTACCCCTTCCACTACAGGGGGCTATCAGCCCCAGCATTTT
CASTPSTTGGYQPQHF
>NA|TRBJ2-7|NA|TRBV10-3
TGTGCCATCAGGGCCGAGGGATTCTACGAGCAGTACTTC
CAIRAEGFYEQYF
>NA|TRBJ1-1|NA|TRBV4-3
TGCGCCAGCAGCCGACAGCCAAACACTGAAGCTTTCTTT
CASSRQPNTEAFF
>NA|TRBJ2-3|NA|TRBV21-1
TGTGCCAGCATCGATAGGGCTGTTTTGGGGATCACAGATACGCAGTATTTT
CASIDRAVLGITDTQYF
>NA|TRBJ1-1|NA|TRBV6-6
TGTGCCAGCAGCCGAGGGGTGTCGGGGGCGCGAAGATATTCCACTGAAGCTTTCTTT
CASSRGVSGARRYSTEAFF
>medium-sized|TRBJ1-2|NA|TRBV7-2
TGTGCCAGCAGCCCAATCCTACAGGGAAACTATGGCTACACCTTC
CASSPILQGNYGYTF
>NA|TRBJ2-1|TRBD2|TRBV19
TGTGCCAGTAGTGAAGGGACTAGTGTCCTTGAGCAGTTCTTC
CASSEGTSVLEQFF
>once|TRBJ1-1|NA|TRBV27
TGTGCCAGCAGCCCCAGGGAGGGCTGGGTCACTGAAGCTTTCTTT
CASSPREGWVTEAFF
>NA|TRBJ1-2|TRBD1|TRBV4-3
TGCGCCAGCAGCTGGCGACAGGGGACGACCCACTATGGCTACACCTTC
CASSWRQGTTHYGYTF
>once|TRBJ1-5|NA|TRBV6-5
TGTGCCAGCTCTTTGGGGCTAAATCAGCCCCAGCATTTT
CASSLGLNQPQHF
>NA|TRBJ2-2|TRBD1|TRBV7-2
TGTGCCAGCAGTCCAGCTGAGGGGGCGATCGGGGAGCTGTTTTTT
CASSPAEGAIGELFF
>NA|TRBJ1-3|NA|TRBV19
TGTGCCAGTAGTATAGTCCAGAGGAGCTCTGGAAACACCATATATTTT
CASSIVQRSSGNTIYF
>NA|TRBJ2-7|TRBD1|TRBV6-5
TGTGCCAGCAGTTCGACAGGGGGTGTGGGCTACGAGCAGTACTTC
CASSSTGGVGYEQYF
>few|TRBJ1-2|TRBD1|TRBV19
TGTGCCAGTAGTATAGATCAGACAGGGGGCTATGGCTACACCTTC
CASSIDQTGGYGYTF
>NA|TRBJ2-5|NA|TRBV7-8
TGTGCCAGCAGCTTAGGCCGGGGAGAGACCCAGTACTTC
CASSLGRGETQYF
>NA|TRBJ1-3|NA|TRBV30
TGTGCCTGGAGAGGATTCGGACTCATTCCCGGAAACACCATATATTTT
CAWRGFGLIPGNTIYF
>NA|TRBJ2-5|TRBD2|TRBV7-7
TGTGCCAGCAGCTCCGGGGGGTGGGAGACCCAGTACTTC
CASSSGGWETQYF
>NA|TRBJ1-2|NA|TRBV5-1
TGCGCCAGCAGTGGGGCTAACTATGGCTACACCTTC
CASSGANYGYTF
>NA|TRBJ2-1|TRBD2|TRBV5-4
TGTGCCAGCAGCCCATGGACTAGCGGGGGTACCTACAATGAGCAGTTCTTC
CASSPWTSGGTYNEQFF
>NA|TRBJ2-1|TRBD2|TRBV18
TGTGCCAGCTCACCATTACTAGCGGGGTACAATGAGCAGTTCTTC
CASSPLLAGYNEQFF
>NA|TRBJ2-1|NA|TRBV5-6
TGTGCCAGCAGCTTGGTGGAGGGCATTCCCTGGAATGAGCAGTTCTTC
CASSLVEGIPWNEQFF
>NA|TRBJ2-1|NA|TRBV3-1/TRBV3-2
TGTGCCAGCAGCCGAGGCGGAGGGGCCTACAATGAGCAGTTCTTC
CASSRGGGAYNEQFF
>NA|TRBJ2-3|NA|TRBV27
TGTGCCAGCAGTTTAGTTCAGGGACGAGGCACAGATACGCAGTATTTT
CASSLVQGRGTDTQYF
>NA|TRBJ1-5|NA|TRBV25-1
TGTGCCAGCAGTGCGATGGTAGGGCCCCAGCATTTT
CASSAMVGPQHF
>NA|TRBJ2-2|NA|TRBV12-3/TRBV12-4
TGTGCCAGCAACTCTGACACCGGGGAGCTGTTTTTT
CASNSDTGELFF
>NA|TRBJ1-1|TRBD1|TRBV18
TGTGCCAGCTCACCACGGGTCAGGGGGAGCACTGAAGCTTTCTTT
CASSPRVRGSTEAFF
>NA|TRBJ1-4|TRBD1|TRBV10-3
TGTGCCCACCCCCCGCCCGGGACAGGGAGGAAAAAACTGTTTTTT
CAHPPPGTGRKKLFF
>NA|TRBJ2-7|NA|TRBV3-1/TRBV3-2
TGTGCCAGCAGCCAAGATCGGACGCTAGGGAGAGGTACCTACGAGCAGTACTTC
CASSQDRTLGRGTYEQYF
>NA|TRBJ2-5|NA|TRBV7-6
TGTGCCAGCAGTAACGTACAGGGAAGTAAGGAGACCCAGTACTTC
CASSNVQGSKETQYF
>NA|TRBJ2-1|NA|TRBV5-1
TGCGCCAGCAGCCCCGGAGGGGGGTACAATGAGCAGTTCTTC
CASSPGGGYNEQFF
>NA|TRBJ1-2|NA|TRBV7-9
TGTGCCAGCAGCCAAGGGACAAACGGCTACACCTTC
CASSQGTNGYTF
>NA|TRBJ1-1|NA|TRBV5-6
TGTGCCAGCAACCCACCCGGGGTTATCACTGAAGCTTTCTTT
CASNPPGVITEAFF
>NA|TRBJ2-5|NA|TRBV19
TGTGCCAGTAGTATTAGGGCGACAGCACAAGAGACCCAGTACTTC
CASSIRATAQETQYF
>NA|TRBJ2-5|NA|TRBV5-1
TGCGCCAGCAGCTCTGGGACTGTCCAAGAGACCCAGTACTTC
CASSSGTVQETQYF